This T cell receptor beta chain was identified in a study of cytomegalovirus exposure and HLA in healthy donors (TCRdb year 2017). Context from the whole study: According to an earlier analysis of around 600 of the donors, about 179 million T cells yielded 95 million to 140 million unique TCR beta sequences and around 300 Gb of sequence data. An early release covering roughly 580 HLA-typed donors comprised roughly 300 gigabases of sequencing data and around 80 million unique TCR sequences. Among the approximately 420 genotyped donors, around 81% belonged to the genetic ancestry cluster associated with self-reported Caucasian donors. The aim of the study was to test whether cataloging public T cell receptors could identify signatures of past pathogen exposure. Using immunosequencing, the study profiled T cell repertoires from 666 subjects and related those repertoires to cytomegalovirus serostatus. In addition to the first cohort of approximately 650 subjects, a separate validation cohort of 120 different subjects was used. To predict cytomegalovirus infection status, the study brought together high-throughput TCR immunosequencing, statistical association of individual TCRs with disease status, and machine learning. A later analysis re-analyzed previously published TCR beta repertoires from 500 to 700 donors and added high-resolution HLA genotyping to study TCR occurrence patterns. In the later analysis, no new phenotypic data were used to find candidate immune exposures; instead, reliance was placed on TCR beta sequences and their occurrence across donors. In an earlier analysis of around 540 of the donors, high-throughput TCR beta sequencing was used to judge whether each TCR beta V gene segment behaved as functional or pseudogenic. Donor age, sex, ethnicity and CMV serostatus were compiled alongside the repertoire data. A later genetic analysis took genome-wide SNP genotypes for about three fifths of the 666 donors and used that subset as a discovery cohort. Every repertoire in the discovery cohort had been generated on one and the same sequencing platform. HLA typing included class I and class II loci at four-digit resolution. The number of typed donors differed by locus: about 620-640 for A, B, C, DRB1 and DQB1; 500 to 550 for DQA1; 600 to 610 for DPA1; and around 470 for DPB1. About five DR-DQ haplotypes were handled as single units for association and clustering because linkage in the cohort was strong. On average, over 200,000 unique TCR beta nucleotide sequences were sequenced per donor among a few hundred genotyped donors of the cohort, with roughly 18% of those sequences being non-productive.

In total, 600 or so healthy bone marrow donors made up the cohort. At the time of sampling, every cohort member was nominally healthy, though immune exposures that went unrecorded were likely present. The donor was CMV seronegative and was included in the group of a few hundred seronegative cohort members. A peripheral blood sample was provided by each donor, and peripheral blood mononuclear cells were used for TCR beta sequencing. The Qiagen DNeasy Blood Extraction Kit was used to extract genomic DNA from the blood cell samples. The paper's findings and limits, for the study overall: In vitro tests confirmed that a few of the cytomegalovirus-associated TCR beta chains recognize cytomegalovirus antigens. Linkage disequilibrium might explain the correlated functional status among segregating V segments, but an unknown experimental factor could not be excluded. An association between a missense DCLRE1C variant and V-gene and J-gene trimming of TCR beta chains was found in a later genetic analysis and replicated in an independent cohort. Most TCR sequences were seen in very few donors, while some public TCRs were found in many individuals. Several of the top co-occurrence clusters appeared to be linked to parvovirus B19, influenza, CMV and Epstein-Barr virus, according to a later analysis. A later analysis found that TCR association rates varied across HLA loci, with DRB1 alleles showing the most associated TCRs and HLA-C alleles the fewest. It was suggested by the authors that the approach could potentially be generalized to other disease states and immunological phenotypes. At a false discovery rate of 0.05, a later analysis linked 16,000 or so TCR beta sequences to specific HLA alleles. CMV serostatus was the only immune exposure information available for the cohort. A cluster of highly shared sequence variants was judged likely to be a technical artifact of the sequencing pipeline. Because counts were too low, 15 to 20 rarely observed V segments, including chromosome 9 orphons, were excluded from the earlier analysis of 587 of the donors. The 87-base-pair reads could not distinguish some IMGT-functional V segments, including TRBV6-2 and TRBV6-3, so those segments were excluded. Because HLA typing was missing for some donors at each locus, association tests included only the typed subset. When HLA alleles, especially DR and DQ, strongly co-occurred, TCR associations were difficult to assign to individual alleles. The presence/absence analyses assumed that sequencing depth was roughly uniform across donors, and that assumption may not be true. In this cohort, only TCR beta chains were sequenced, and detectable features were limited by the absence of alpha or paired-chain data. The study listed 150 to 200 TCR beta chains as associated with cytomegalovirus. In a later genetic analysis, fewer N-insertions in productive TCRs were reported among donors in an Asian-associated ancestry cluster than the roughly 640-donor mean. According to a later analysis, most CMV-associated TCR beta chains appeared to be HLA-restricted, and the HLA associations seemed to be driven largely by CMV exposure. In an earlier analysis of fewer than 700 of the donors, most TCR beta V segments appeared in productive rearrangements about 87% or about 30% of the time, broadly matching IMGT annotations. The classifier was reported to diagnose cytomegalovirus status with high specificity and sensitivity in both the original cohort and the validation cohort. A further reported finding was that TCR beta sequences accurately predicted the HLA-A and HLA-B alleles for most subjects in the first cohort. A later analysis found that HLA-associated TCR beta chains were more clonally expanded and had lower generation probabilities than equally common non-associated chains.

Worth noting for this clone: Which antigen it targets is not known.

Libraries were built with the immunoSEQ multiplex PCR assay. For the multiplex PCR, a mixture combining 60 forward primers for TCR Vbeta segments and 13 reverse primers for TCR Jbeta segments was used. Amplification of the CDR3 region of rearranged TCR beta genes was performed with a multiplex PCR assay on genomic DNA. On the Illumina HiSeq System, the amplified TCR beta libraries were sequenced as 87-base-pair reads. As for the authors' bioinformatics: A later analysis counted about 76 million unique TCR beta chains across the 550 to 800 repertoires, and around 9.9 million of these chains were shared by at least two donors. A nearest-neighbor algorithm error-corrected the raw reads and collapsed the reads into unique sequences, merging closely related sequences to remove PCR and sequencing errors. CDR3 sequences were aligned to IMGT reference sequences to assign V, D and J gene segments. For a sequence to be retained, a match of at least six nucleotides was required to both a V gene segment and a J gene segment. Rearrangements were called productive when the CDR3 lacked stop codons and stayed in frame with V and J; all others were non-productive. CDR3 was defined by IMGT convention, running from the second conserved V-encoded cysteine to the conserved J-encoded phenylalanine. The earlier analysis of 500 to 650 of the donors excluded any sequence lacking an unambiguous match to a single V gene segment. In an earlier analysis of a few hundred of the donors, V segments were called functional above 56.7% productive rearrangements and were called segregating when the between-donor standard deviation exceeded 5%. A statistical classification framework was built for diagnosing cytomegalovirus status from the catalog of TCR beta chain sequences. In a later analysis, V and J genes were assigned by comparing TCR nucleotide sequences against IMGT/GENE-DB human TR gene sequences. In a later analysis, CDR3 sequences and most-parsimonious VDJ recombination scenarios were assigned using the TCRdist pipeline. In a later analysis, every TCR beta chain was defined by the combination of its CDR3 amino acid sequence and its V-gene family, and reads without a unique V-gene family were dropped. To address suspected cross-contamination and a sequencing artifact, a later analysis removed a few hundred highly shared, low-generation-probability nucleotide sequences. For each public chain, a later analysis derived a clonal expansion index from normalized ranks of inferred template counts within each repertoire. Generation probabilities in a later analysis came from a VDJ recombination model fitted to out-of-frame rearrangements, and those results were checked against IGoR. In a later analysis, TCR-TCR, TCR-HLA and TCR-CMV co-occurrence was scored with hypergeometric tests, and a repertoire-size bias correction was applied to TCR pairs. False discovery rates were estimated in a later analysis by permuting HLA or CMV assignments 20 times. In a later analysis, co-occurring TCRs were grouped with DBSCAN, and TCRdist sequence similarity was added when clustering was performed within HLA-allele-positive subsets. For co-occurrence clustering, repertoires with fewer than 30,000 or more than 120,000 public chains were excluded, along with roughly five repertoires with anomalous nucleotide sharing. TCRdb holds this immuneACCESS table with in-frame rearrangements only. Some clones are missing; in checked studies, unresolved V genes explain under half, and the rest has no known cause. V, J and clone size reflect that table, while D and trimming were determined from the DNA. This sample's table carries 130,000 or so clones. The ten top clones hold approximately 1.5% of the sample.

CDR1 MDHEN and CDR2 SYDVKM are derived from the germline V gene. Counted from cysteine to phenylalanine, this CDR3 has 14 amino acids. The CDR3 DNA has 42 bases and is translated from base 1. Unmatched junction bases come to 7, with V trimmed by 6 bases and J by 4 bases. The receptor chain draws on TRBV28 and TRBJ1-2; 8 central nucleotides agree with TRBD1. The sequenced sample consisted of PBMCs. This TCR derives from a middle-aged woman in good health and CMV-seronegative. The sequenced DNA: TGTGCCAGCAGCCAGGGGGCCGGCGGCTATGGCTACACCTTC. The resulting protein is CASSQGAGGYGYTF.